The clone carrying this T cell receptor (beta chain) was counted a few times. Its specificity is not known. iRepertoire HTBI primers and Arm-PCR of CDR3 regions built TCR beta libraries. Each CDR3 protein gets one entry after TCRdb re-called the multiplex PCR reads with MiXCR. The sample contains 700,000 or so distinct CDR3 sequences, 25% to 30% of which appear only once. The sample comes from a study of regulatory T cells in long-lasting Graves disease. Study information: Over 5 years on antithyroid drugs plus positive TSH receptor antibodies marked Graves' disease as persistent.

Regarding time point: persistent/refractory GD, antithyroid drugs over 5 years with positive TRAb. Making the TCR library involved RNA that had been extracted from PBMCs. In each case, Graves' disease was diagnosed per American Thyroid Association guidelines. Germline CDR1 is GTSNPN and CDR2 is SVGIG (reference sequence). The CDR3 is 16 residues long. With 7 bases clipped from V and 5 bases from J, the junction kept 15 bases outside the gene matches. Points from the study as a whole: Persistent cases favored TRBV28, TRBJ1-2 and TRBJ2-5. Persistent Graves' patients showed less TCR diversity than newly diagnosed ones.

This chain links TRBV30 with TRBJ2-2; 8 bases are a match to TRBD2. The sequences come from peripheral blood mononuclear cells (PBMCs), collected when the disease was refractory, from a patient treated with antithyroid drugs. The clonotype comes from a female donor with Graves disease. This chain's CDR3 is CASPGGAGVRTGELFF. CDR3 nucleotide sequence: TGTGCCTCCCCCGGGGGAGCGGGAGTACGAACCGGGGAGCTGTTTTTT.